This TCR beta chain was recorded in a study of blood T cells in healthy people across ages. It was with a sample-barcoded 5' primer and a J-beta primer mix that a second PCR of about 6 to 11 cycles was run. Each CDR3 protein gets one entry after TCRdb re-called the 5' RACE reads with MiXCR. This sample has about 1.4 million distinct CDR3 sequences; approximately 63% occur once, and the top ten carry 6.5% to 8.5%. Germline V gives CDR1 WNHNN, CDR2 SYGVQD (reference sequence). This CDR3 contains 15 residues. The rearrangement links TRBV10-1 to TRBJ2-4, with D possibly TRBD1 on 6 matching bases. The J call may be faulty, since TRBJ2-5 better matches the DNA end. The TCR originated in a young man in good health. Sequencing used blood. CDR3 DNA sequence: TGCGCCAGCGCCGGAACCACAGGGTCCCAAGAGACCCAGTACTTC. This translates into CASAGTTGSQETQYF.